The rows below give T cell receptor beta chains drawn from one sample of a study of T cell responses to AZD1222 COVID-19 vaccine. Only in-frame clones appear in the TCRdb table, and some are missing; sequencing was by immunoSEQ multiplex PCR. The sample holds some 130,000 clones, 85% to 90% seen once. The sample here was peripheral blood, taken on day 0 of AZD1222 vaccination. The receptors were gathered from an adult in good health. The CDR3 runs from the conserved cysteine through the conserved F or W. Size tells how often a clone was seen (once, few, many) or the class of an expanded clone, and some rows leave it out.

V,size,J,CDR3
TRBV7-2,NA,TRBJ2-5,CASSPFRAGGLEETQYF
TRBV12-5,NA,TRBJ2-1,CASGSGLVYNEQFF
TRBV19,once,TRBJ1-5,CASRRSTGGNVSPQHF
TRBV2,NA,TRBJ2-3,CASSDPAPSPDTQYF
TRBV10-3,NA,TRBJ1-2,CAISDGDRGYTF
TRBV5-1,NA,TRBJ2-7,CASSPGLAGGSSYEQYF
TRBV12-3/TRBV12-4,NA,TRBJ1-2,CASSPGTVYGYTF
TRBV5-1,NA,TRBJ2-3,CASSLQPPSGGQVTDTQYF
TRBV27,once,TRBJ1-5,CASSSRMGPFAENNQPQHF
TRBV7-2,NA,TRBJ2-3,CASSLIIDSTDTQYF
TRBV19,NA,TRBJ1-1,CASRTLKGQRNTEAFF
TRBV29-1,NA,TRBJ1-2,CSVGGEANYGYTF